These T cell receptor beta chains were read from a single sample in a study of identical twins. TCRdb called the 5' RACE reads again in MiXCR, with one record for every CDR3 protein. The profile covers under 500,000 distinct CDR3 sequences, with 14% appearing a single time and approximately 1% taken by the ten largest. This sample also appeared in a second study, on yellow fever vaccine responses in identical twins.

Specimen: CD4+ T cells sorted from blood. Source of these receptors: a young woman in good health. CDR3s include the opening cysteine and the closing phenylalanine or tryptophan. D genes are given only for firm matches. Size values are once, few and many counts, or a class for expanded clones, and some rows have none.

d_call j_call v_call clone_size cdr3_aa cdr3_nt
TRBD2 TRBJ2-7 TRBV7-6 medium-sized CASSLFAGGPSEQYF TGTGCCAGCAGCTTATTTGCGGGAGGGCCGAGTGAGCAGTACTTC
TRBD1 TRBJ2-7 TRBV29-1 many CSVCRDRGYEQYF TGCAGCGTTTGCCGGGACAGGGGGTACGAGCAGTACTTC
. TRBJ1-4 TRBV12-3/TRBV12-4 few CASRKAAISGEKLFF TGTGCCAGCCGTAAGGCCGCCATATCGGGTGAAAAACTGTTTTTT
. TRBJ2-3 TRBV12-3/TRBV12-4 . CASSLEGLSTDTQYF TGTGCCAGCAGTTTGGAGGGACTTAGCACAGATACGCAGTATTTT
. TRBJ2-5 TRBV29-1 many CSYRLLAEETQYF TGCAGCTACCGGCTCCTAGCCGAAGAGACCCAGTACTTC
. TRBJ2-2 TRBV4-2 . CASNQLVGGTGELFF TGTGCCAGCAACCAATTGGTTGGGGGCACCGGGGAGCTGTTTTTT
TRBD1 TRBJ2-6 TRBV7-7 . CASSLGAGGHVGANVLTF TGTGCTAGCAGCTTAGGGGCAGGGGGCCACGTTGGGGCCAACGTCCTGACTTTC
TRBD1 TRBJ2-5 TRBV20-1 . CSAGGTGVQETQYF TGCAGTGCTGGAGGGACAGGGGTCCAAGAGACCCAGTACTTC
. TRBJ2-3 TRBV12-3/TRBV12-4 many CASSFELQRADTQYF TGTGCCAGCAGTTTTGAACTACAACGGGCAGATACGCAGTATTTT
TRBD1 TRBJ2-5 TRBV12-3/TRBV12-4 few CASTDRAQETQYF TGTGCCAGCACCGACAGGGCTCAAGAGACCCAGTACTTC
. TRBJ2-7 TRBV5-1 few CASSFSHSYEQYF TGCGCCAGCAGCTTTTCCCACAGCTACGAGCAGTACTTC
TRBD2 TRBJ2-7 TRBV5-1 few CASSISGGGRYEQYF TGCGCCAGCAGCATTAGCGGGGGGGGCCGATACGAGCAGTACTTC
. TRBJ2-7 TRBV27 many CASSRWASYEQYF TGTGCCAGCAGTAGATGGGCTTCCTACGAGCAGTACTTC
. TRBJ2-1 TRBV20-1 . CSARDSRSVNEQFF TGCAGTGCCCGGGACTCTCGGTCGGTCAATGAGCAGTTCTTC
TRBD2 TRBJ2-7 TRBV25-1 many CASTEGLAGGYEQYF TGTGCCAGCACCGAGGGGCTAGCGGGGGGATACGAGCAGTACTTC
. TRBJ2-5 TRBV20-1 . CSARKYVGGAKETQYF TGCAGTGCTAGAAAATATGTGGGGGGAGCGAAAGAGACCCAGTACTTC
. TRBJ2-1 TRBV7-7 . CASSLAGTASSYNEQFF TGTGCTAGCAGCTTAGCAGGGACGGCGAGCTCCTACAATGAGCAGTTCTTC
. TRBJ2-1 TRBV24-1 . CATSERGFPINEQFF TGTGCCACCAGCGAAAGGGGGTTCCCAATCAATGAGCAGTTCTTC
. TRBJ2-4 TRBV3-1 many CASSPDTENIQYF TGTGCCAGCAGCCCGGACACAGAAAACATTCAGTACTTC
. TRBJ2-7 TRBV30 many CAWSTSGFYEQYF .
TRBD2 TRBJ2-1 TRBV24-1 few CATSAPRRTSSDEQFF TGTGCCACCAGTGCCCCGAGGAGGACTAGCTCAGATGAGCAGTTCTTC
. TRBJ2-1 TRBV6-1 few CASSVDRPDEQFF TGTGCCAGCAGTGTGGACAGACCGGATGAGCAGTTCTTC
TRBD2 TRBJ2-7 TRBV6-5 . CASSYSSASGYEQYF TGTGCCAGCAGTTACTCATCGGCTAGCGGCTACGAGCAGTACTTC
TRBD2 TRBJ2-3 TRBV4-3 . CASSQATSGFTDTQYF TGCGCCAGCAGCCAGGCGACTAGCGGGTTCACAGATACGCAGTATTTT
. TRBJ1-6 TRBV12-3/TRBV12-4 . CASSPGDSPLHF TGTGCCAGCAGTCCTGGGGATTCACCCCTCCACTTT
. TRBJ2-1 TRBV11-2 . CASSLAEQGVMVRF TGTGCCAGCAGCTTAGCGGAACAGGGAGTGATGGTTCGCTTC
. TRBJ2-2 TRBV7-9 . CASSLAPGKNTGELFF TGTGCCAGCAGCTTAGCCCCGGGCAAGAACACCGGGGAGCTGTTTTTT
. TRBJ2-2 TRBV30 . CAWSVLSIGELFF TGTGCCTGGAGTGTACTCAGTATCGGGGAGCTGTTTTTT
TRBD1 TRBJ1-1 TRBV4-3 few CASSQNRGYTEAFF TGCGCCAGCAGCCAAAACAGGGGTTACACTGAAGCTTTCTTT
. TRBJ2-7 TRBV29-1 many CSVEDLTDYEQYF TGCAGCGTTGAAGATCTCACAGACTACGAGCAGTACTTC
TRBD1 TRBJ1-5 TRBV9 . CASSEGTGHNQPQHF TGTGCCAGCAGCGAGGGGACAGGCCACAATCAGCCCCAGCATTTT
. TRBJ2-5 TRBV7-9 . CASSLALSGVGQETQYF TGTGCCAGCAGCTTAGCCCTCTCTGGAGTTGGCCAAGAGACCCAGTACTTC
TRBD2 TRBJ2-7 TRBV25-1 . CASSEPLAGIYEQYF TGTGCCAGCAGTGAACCTCTAGCGGGAATCTACGAGCAGTACTTC
. TRBJ2-3 TRBV6-1 . CASREWITDTQYF TGTGCCAGCAGGGAGTGGATCACAGATACGCAGTATTTT
. TRBJ2-1 TRBV5-1 few CASSLQGFEQFF TGCGCCAGCAGCTTACAGGGCTTTGAGCAGTTCTTC
TRBD2 TRBJ2-7 TRBV27 . CASRRGLEYEQYF TGTGCCAGCAGACGGGGACTAGAATACGAGCAGTACTTC
. TRBJ2-1 TRBV20-1 once CSARVPGGVHNEQFF TGCAGTGCTAGAGTACCAGGCGGGGTCCACAATGAGCAGTTCTTC
TRBD2 TRBJ2-5 TRBV4-2 once CASSPGLAGFPQETQYF TGTGCCAGCAGCCCCGGGCTAGCGGGCTTCCCCCAAGAGACCCAGTACTTC
. TRBJ1-6 TRBV20-1 once CSAMIGGHYNSPLHF TGCAGTGCGATGATCGGGGGACACTATAATTCACCCCTCCACTTT
. TRBJ2-1 TRBV18 . CASSTSRYNEQFF TGTGCCAGCTCAACCTCTCGGTACAATGAGCAGTTCTTC